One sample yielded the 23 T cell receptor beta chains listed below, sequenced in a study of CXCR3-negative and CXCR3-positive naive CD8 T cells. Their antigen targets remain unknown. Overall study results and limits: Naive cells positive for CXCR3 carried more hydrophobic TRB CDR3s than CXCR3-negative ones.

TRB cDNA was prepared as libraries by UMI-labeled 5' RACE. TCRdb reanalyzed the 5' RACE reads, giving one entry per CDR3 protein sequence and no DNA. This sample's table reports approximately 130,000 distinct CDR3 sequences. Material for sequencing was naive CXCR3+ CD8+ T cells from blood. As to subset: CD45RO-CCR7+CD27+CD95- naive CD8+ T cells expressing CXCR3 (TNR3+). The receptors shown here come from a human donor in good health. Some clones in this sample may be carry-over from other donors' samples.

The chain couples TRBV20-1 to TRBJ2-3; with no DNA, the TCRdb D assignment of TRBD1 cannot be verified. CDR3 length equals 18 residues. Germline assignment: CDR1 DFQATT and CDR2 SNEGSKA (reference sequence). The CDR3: CSARDTRGPSLYTDTQYF.

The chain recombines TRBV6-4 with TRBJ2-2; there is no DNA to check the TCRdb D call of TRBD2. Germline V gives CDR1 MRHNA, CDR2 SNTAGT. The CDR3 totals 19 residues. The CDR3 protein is CASSDSARGRAPSTGELFF.

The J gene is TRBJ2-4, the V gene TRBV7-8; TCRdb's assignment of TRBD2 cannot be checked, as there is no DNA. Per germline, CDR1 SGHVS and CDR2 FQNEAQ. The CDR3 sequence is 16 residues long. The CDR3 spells CASSPRDYSGRNIQYF. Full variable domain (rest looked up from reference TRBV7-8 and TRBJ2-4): GAGVSQSPRYKVAKRGQDVALRCDPISGHVSLFWYQQALGQGPEFLTYFQNEAQLDKSGLPSDRFFAERPEGSVSTLKIQRTQQEDSAVYLCASSPRDYSGRNIQYFGAGTRLSVL.

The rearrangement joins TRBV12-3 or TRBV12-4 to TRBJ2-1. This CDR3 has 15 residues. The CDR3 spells CASSLGRDSYNEQFF.

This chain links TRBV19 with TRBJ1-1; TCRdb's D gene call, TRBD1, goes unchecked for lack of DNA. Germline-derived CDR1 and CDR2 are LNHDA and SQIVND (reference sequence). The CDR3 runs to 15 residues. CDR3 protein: CASSQDGTGNTEAFF.

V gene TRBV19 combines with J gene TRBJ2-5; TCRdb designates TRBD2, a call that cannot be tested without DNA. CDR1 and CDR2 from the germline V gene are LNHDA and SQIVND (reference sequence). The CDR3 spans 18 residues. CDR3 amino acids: CASSSGTSGILLGETQYF. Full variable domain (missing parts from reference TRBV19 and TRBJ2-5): DGGITQSPKYLFRKEGQNVTLSCEQNLNHDAMYWYRQDPGQGLRLIYYSQIVNDFQKGDIAEGYSVSREKKESFPLTVTSAQKNPTAFYLCASSSGTSGILLGETQYFGPGTRLLVL.

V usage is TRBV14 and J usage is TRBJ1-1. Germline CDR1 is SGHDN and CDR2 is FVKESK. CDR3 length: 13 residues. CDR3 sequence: CASSQGTNTEAFF.

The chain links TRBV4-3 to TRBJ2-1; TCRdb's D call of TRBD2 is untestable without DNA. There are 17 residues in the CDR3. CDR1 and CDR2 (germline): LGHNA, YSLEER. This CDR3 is CASSQDVTSGLYNEQFF.

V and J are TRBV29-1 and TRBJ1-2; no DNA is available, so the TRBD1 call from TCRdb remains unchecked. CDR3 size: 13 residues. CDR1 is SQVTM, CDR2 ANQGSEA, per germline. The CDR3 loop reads CSVESRDNYGYTF.

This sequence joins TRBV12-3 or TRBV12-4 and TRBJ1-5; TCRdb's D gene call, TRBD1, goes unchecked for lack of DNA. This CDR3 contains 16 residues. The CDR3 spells CASSLEGRLSNQPQHF.

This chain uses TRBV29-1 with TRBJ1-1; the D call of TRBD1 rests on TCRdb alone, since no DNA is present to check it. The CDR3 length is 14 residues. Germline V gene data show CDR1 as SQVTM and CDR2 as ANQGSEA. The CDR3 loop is CSVDGGQGGTEAFF.

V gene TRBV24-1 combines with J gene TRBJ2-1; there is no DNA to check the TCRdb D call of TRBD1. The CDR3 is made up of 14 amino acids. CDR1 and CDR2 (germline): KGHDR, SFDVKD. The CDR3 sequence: CATSDPWDLNEQFF.

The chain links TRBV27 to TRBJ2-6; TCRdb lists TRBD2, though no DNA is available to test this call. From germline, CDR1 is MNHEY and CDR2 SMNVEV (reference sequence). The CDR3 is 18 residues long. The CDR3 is CASSPMGVDLSGANVLTF.

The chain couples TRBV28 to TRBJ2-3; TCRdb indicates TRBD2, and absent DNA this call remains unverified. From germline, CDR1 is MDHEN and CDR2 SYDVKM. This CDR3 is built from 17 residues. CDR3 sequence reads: CASSFPGLAGVGDTQYF.

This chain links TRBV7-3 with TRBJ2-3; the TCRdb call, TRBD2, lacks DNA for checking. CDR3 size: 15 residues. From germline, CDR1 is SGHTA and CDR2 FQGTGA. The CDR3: CASSAGLFSTDTQYF.

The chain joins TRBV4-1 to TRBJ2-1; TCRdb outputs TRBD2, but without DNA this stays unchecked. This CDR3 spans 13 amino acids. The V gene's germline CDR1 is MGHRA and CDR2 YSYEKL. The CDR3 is CASSLSSGGEQFF.

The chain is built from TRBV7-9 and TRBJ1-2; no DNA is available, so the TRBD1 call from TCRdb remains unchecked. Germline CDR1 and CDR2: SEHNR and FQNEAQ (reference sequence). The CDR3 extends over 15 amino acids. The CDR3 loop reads CASSLSGTGGYGYTF.

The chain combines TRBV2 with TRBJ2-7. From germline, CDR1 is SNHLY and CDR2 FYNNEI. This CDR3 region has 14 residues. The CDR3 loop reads CASSELGNLYEQYF.

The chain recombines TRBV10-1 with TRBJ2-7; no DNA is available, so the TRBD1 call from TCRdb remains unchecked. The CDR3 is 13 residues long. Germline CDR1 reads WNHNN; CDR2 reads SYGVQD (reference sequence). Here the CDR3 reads CASAAGPTYEQYF.

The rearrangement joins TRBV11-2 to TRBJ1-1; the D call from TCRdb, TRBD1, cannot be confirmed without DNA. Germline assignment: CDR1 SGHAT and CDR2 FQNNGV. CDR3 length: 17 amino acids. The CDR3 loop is CASSLVRGQGANTEAFF.

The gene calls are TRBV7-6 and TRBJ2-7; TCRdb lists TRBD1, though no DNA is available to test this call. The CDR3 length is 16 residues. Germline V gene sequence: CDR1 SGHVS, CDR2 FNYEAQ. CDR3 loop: CASSLGPPGTPYEQYF.

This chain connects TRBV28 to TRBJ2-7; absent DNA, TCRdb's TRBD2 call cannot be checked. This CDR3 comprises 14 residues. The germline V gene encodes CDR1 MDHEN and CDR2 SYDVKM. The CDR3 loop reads CASSPSTRGYEQYF.

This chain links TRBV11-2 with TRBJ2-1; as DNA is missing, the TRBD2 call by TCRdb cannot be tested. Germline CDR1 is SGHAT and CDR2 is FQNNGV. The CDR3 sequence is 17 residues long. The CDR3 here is CASRGGLAGVTYNEQFF.